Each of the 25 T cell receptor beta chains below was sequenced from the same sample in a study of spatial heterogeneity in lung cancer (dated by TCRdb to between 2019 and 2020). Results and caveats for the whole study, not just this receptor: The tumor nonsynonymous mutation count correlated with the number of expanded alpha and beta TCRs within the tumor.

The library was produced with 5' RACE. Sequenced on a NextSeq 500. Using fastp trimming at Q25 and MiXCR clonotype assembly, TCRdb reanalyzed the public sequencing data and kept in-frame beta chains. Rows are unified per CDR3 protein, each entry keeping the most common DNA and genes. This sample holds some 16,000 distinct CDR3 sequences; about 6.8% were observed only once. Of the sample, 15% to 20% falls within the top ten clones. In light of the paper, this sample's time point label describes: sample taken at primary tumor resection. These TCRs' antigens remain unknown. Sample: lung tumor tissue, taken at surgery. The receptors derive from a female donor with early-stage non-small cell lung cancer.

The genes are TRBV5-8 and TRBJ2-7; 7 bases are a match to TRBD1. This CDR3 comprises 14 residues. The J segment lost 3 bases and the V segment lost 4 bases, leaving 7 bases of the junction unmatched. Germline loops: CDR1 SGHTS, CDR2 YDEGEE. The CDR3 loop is CASSPETGIYEQYF. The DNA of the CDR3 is TGTGCCAGCAGCCCGGAGACAGGGATCTACGAGCAGTACTTC.

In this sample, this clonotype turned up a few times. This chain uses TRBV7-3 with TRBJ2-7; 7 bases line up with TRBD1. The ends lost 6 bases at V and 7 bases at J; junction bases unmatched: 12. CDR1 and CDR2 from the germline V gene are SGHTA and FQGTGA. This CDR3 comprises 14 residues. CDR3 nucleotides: TGTGCCAGCAGATCTAAGGGGGCCCGAGGGGAGCAGTACTTC. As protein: CASRSKGARGEQYF.

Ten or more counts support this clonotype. The CDR3 nucleotides read TGTGCCAGCAGCCAAGGACCCCTCTACGAGCAGTACTTC. Translated: CASSQGPLYEQYF. This chain connects TRBV4-2 to TRBJ2-7, with no clear D. This CDR3 region has 13 residues. Trimming took off 1 base at V and 3 bases at J, with 7 bases between the two ends. The germline gives CDR1 LGHNA, CDR2 YNFKEQ.

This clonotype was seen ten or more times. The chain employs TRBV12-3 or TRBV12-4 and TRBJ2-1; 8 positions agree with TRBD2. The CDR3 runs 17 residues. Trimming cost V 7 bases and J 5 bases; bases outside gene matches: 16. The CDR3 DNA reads TGTGCCAGCATTCCGGGACTAGGGAGGTCCCCGAACAATGAGCAGTTCTTC. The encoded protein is CASIPGLGRSPNNEQFF.

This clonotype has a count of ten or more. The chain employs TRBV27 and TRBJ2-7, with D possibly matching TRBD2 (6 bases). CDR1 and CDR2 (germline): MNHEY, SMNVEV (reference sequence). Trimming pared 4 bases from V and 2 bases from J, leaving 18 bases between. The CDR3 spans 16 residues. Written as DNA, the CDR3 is TGTGCCAGCAGTTGGGGTCGAGGGCGGGAAACCTACGAGCAGTACTTC. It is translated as CASSWGRGRETYEQYF.

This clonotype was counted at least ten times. CDR3 sequence: CASSRTTGNTEAFF. The DNA of the CDR3 is TGCGCCAGCAGCCGAACGACAGGGAACACTGAAGCTTTCTTT. The rearrangement links TRBV5-1 to TRBJ1-1; possible D gene TRBD1, 6 bases. V dropped 4 bases and J dropped 1 base, with 11 bases sitting between them. There are 14 residues in the CDR3. Germline loops: CDR1 SGHRS, CDR2 YFSETQ.

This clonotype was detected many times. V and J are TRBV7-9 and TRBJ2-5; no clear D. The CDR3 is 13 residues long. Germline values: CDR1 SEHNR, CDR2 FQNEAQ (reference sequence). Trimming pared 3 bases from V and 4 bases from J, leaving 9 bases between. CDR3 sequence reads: CASSFPNVETQYF. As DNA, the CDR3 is TGTGCCAGCAGCTTCCCTAACGTAGAGACCCAGTACTTC.

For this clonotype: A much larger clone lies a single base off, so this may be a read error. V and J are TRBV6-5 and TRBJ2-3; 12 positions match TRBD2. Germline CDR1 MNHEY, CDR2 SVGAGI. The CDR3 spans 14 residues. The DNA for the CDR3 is TGTGTCAGCAGTCCCGGGACTAGCGGGGATACGCAGTATTTT. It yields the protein CVSSPGTSGDTQYF.

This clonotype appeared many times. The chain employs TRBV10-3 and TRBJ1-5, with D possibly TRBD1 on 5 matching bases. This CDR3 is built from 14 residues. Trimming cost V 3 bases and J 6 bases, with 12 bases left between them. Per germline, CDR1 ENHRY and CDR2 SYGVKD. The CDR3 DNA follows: TGTGCCATCAGTGATCAGGGATCCAGTCAGCCCCAGCATTTT. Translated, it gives CAISDQGSSQPQHF.

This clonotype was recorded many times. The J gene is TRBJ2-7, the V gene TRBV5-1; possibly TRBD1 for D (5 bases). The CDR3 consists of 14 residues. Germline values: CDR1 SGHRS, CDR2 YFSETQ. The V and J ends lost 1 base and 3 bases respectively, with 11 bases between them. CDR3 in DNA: TGCGCCAGCAGCTTGATCAGGGAAGGCTACGAGCAGTACTTC. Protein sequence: CASSLIREGYEQYF.

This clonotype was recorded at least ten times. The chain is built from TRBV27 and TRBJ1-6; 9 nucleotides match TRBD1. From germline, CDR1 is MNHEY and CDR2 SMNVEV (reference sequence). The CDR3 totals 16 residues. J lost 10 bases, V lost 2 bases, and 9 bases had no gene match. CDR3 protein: CASSLPGQGRGSPLHF. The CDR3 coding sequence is TGTGCCAGCAGTTTACCGGGACAGGGCAGGGGGTCACCCCTCCACTTT.

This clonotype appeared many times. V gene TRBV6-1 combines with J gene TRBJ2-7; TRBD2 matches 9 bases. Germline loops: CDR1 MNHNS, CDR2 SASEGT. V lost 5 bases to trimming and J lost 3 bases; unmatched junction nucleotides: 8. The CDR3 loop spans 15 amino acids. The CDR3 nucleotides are TGTGCCAGCAGTATCCGAGCGGGGGGTTACTACGAGCAGTACTTC. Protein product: CASSIRAGGYYEQYF.

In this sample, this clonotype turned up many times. CDR3: CASSGLAETQYF. For the CDR3, the DNA is TGTGCCAGCTCGGGACTAGCTGAGACCCAGTACTTC. The rearrangement uses TRBV6-6 and TRBJ2-5; 9 bases fit TRBD2. Losses at the gene ends were 8 bases for V and 5 bases for J; bases not matched to a gene: 3. Germline V CDR1 and CDR2: MNHNY, SVGAGI (reference sequence). This CDR3 spans 12 amino acids.

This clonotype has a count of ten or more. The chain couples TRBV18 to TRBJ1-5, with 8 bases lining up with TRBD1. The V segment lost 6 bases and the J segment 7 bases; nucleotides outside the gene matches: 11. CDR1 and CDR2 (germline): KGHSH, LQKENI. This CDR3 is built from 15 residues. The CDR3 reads CASSQDRATEQPQHF. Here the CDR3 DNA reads TGTGCCAGCTCCCAGGACAGGGCAACGGAGCAGCCCCAGCATTTT.

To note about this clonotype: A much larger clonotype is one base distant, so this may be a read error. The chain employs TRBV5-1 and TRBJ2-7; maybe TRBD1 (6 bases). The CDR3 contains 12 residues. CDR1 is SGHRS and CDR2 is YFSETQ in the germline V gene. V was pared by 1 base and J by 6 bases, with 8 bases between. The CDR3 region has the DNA TGCGCCAGCAGCTTGAAAGGGGGCGAGCAGTACTTC. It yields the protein CASSLKGGEQYF.

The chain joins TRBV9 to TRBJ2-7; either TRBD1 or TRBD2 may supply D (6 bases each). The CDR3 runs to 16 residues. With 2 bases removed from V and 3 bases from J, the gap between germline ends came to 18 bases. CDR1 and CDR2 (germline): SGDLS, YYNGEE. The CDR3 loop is CASSVGLEGGGYEQYF. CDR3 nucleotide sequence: TGTGCCAGCAGCGTCGGACTGGAGGGGGGAGGCTACGAGCAGTACTTC.

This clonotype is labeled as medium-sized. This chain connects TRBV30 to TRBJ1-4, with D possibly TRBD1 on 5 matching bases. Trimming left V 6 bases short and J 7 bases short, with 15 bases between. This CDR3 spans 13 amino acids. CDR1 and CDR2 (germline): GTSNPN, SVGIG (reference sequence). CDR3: CACSRDRGEKLFF. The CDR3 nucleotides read TGTGCCTGCAGCCGGGACCGGGGTGAAAAACTGTTTTTT.

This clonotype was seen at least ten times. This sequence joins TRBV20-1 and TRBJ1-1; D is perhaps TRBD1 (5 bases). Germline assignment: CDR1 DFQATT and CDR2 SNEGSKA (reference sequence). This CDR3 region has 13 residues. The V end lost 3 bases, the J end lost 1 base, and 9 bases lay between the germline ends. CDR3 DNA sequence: TGCAGTGCTAGCCGACAGCAGAACACTGAAGCTTTCTTT. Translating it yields CSASRQQNTEAFF.

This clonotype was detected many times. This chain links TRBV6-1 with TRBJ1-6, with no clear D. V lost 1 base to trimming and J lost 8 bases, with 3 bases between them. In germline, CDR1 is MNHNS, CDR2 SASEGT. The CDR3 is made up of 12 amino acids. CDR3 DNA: TGTGCCAGCAGTGAAGAGGATTCACCCCTCCACTTT. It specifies CASSEEDSPLHF.

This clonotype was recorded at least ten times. The CDR3, as DNA: TGTGCCAGCACACATAGCGGGGGGGCTGGGGAGACCCAGTACTTC. This translates into CASTHSGGAGETQYF. The chain uses TRBV7-2 and TRBJ2-5, with 11 bases lining up with TRBD2. The CDR3 spans 15 residues. Germline CDR1 is SGHTA and CDR2 is FQGNSA. The ends lost 7 bases at V and 5 bases at J; junction bases unmatched: 9.

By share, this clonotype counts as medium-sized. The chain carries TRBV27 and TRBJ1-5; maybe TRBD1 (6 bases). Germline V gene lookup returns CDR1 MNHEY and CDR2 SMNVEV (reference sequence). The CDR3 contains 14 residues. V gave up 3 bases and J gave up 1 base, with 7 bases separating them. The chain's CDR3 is CASSFRGSNQPQHF. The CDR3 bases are TGTGCCAGCAGTTTCAGGGGAAGCAATCAGCCCCAGCATTTT.

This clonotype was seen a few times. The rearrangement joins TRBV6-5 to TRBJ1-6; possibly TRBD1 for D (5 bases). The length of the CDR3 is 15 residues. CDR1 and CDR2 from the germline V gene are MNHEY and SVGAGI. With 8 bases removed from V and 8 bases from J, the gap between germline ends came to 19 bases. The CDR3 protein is CASRPDILRHSPLHF. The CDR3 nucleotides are TGTGCCAGCCGTCCGGACATTTTGAGGCATTCACCCCTCCACTTT.

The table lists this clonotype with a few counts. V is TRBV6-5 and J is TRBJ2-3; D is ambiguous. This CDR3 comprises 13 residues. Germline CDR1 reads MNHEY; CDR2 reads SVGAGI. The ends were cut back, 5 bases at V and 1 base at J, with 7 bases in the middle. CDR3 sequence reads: CASSRLGTDTQYF. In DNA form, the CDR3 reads TGTGCCAGCAGTAGACTGGGCACAGATACGCAGTATTTT.

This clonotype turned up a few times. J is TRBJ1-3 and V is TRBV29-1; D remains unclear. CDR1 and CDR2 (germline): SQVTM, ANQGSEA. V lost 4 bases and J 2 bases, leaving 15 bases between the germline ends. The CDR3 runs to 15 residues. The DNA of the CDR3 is TGCAGCGTTGTAACGGGCTCTTTGGCTGGAAACACCATATATTTT. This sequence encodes CSVVTGSLAGNTIYF. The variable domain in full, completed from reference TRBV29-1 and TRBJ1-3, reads SAVISQKPSRDICQRGTSLTIQCQVDSQVTMMFWYRQQPGQSLTLIATANQGSEATYESGFVIDKFPISRPNLTFSTLTVSNMSPEDSSIYLCSVVTGSLAGNTIYFGEGSWLTVV.

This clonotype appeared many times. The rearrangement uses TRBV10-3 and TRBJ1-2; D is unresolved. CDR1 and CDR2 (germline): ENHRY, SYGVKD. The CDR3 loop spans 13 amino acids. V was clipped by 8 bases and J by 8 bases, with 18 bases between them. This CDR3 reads CAIGKDEDGGYTF. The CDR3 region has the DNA TGTGCCATCGGAAAAGACGAGGACGGAGGCTACACCTTC.